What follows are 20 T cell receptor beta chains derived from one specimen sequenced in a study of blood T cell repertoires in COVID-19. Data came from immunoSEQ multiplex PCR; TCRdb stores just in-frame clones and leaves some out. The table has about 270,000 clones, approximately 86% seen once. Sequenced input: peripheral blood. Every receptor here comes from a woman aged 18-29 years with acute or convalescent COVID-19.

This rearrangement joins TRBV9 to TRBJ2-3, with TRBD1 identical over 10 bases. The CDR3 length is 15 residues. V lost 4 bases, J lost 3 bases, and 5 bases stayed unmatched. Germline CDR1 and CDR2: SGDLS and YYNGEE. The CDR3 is CASSLRTGGTDTQYF. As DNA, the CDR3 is TGTGCCAGCAGCCTCAGGACAGGGGGTACAGATACGCAGTATTTT.

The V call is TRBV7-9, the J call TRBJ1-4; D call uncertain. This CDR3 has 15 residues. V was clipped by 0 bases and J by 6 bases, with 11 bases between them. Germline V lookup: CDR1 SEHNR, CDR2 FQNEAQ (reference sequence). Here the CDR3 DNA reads TGTGCCAGCAGCTTAGCACCCAGAAGTTATGAAAAACTGTTTTTT. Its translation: CASSLAPRSYEKLFF.

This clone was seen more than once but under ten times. The CDR3 region is CASSTPRTRNEQFF. The DNA for the CDR3 is TGTGCCAGCAGTACTCCCCGGACTAGGAATGAGCAGTTCTTC. This chain joins TRBV6-5 and TRBJ2-1; 7 bases are shared with TRBD2. This CDR3 is built from 14 residues. V trimming: 5 bases; J trimming: 7 bases; junction bases outside the gene matches: 8. Looked up from germline, CDR1 is MNHEY and CDR2 is SVGAGI.

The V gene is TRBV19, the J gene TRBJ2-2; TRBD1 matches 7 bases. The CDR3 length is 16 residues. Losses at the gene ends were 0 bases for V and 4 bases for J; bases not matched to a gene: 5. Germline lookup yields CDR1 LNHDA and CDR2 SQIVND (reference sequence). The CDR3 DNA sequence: TGTGCCAGTAGTATAGACGACAGGGTGGTCACCGGGGAGCTGTTTTTT. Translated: CASSIDDRVVTGELFF.

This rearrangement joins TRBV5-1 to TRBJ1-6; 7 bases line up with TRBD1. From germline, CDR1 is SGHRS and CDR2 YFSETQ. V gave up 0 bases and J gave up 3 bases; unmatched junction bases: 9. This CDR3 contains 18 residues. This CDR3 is CASSLEAGGRLYNSPLHF. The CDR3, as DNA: TGCGCCAGCAGCTTGGAGGCAGGGGGTAGGCTCTATAATTCACCCCTCCACTTT.

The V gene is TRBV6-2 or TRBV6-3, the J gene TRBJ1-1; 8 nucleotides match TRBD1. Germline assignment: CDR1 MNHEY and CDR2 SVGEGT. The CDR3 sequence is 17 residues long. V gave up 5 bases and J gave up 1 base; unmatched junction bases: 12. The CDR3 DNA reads TGTGCCAGCAGTCTTATCCCGGGACAGGACACGAACACTGAAGCTTTCTTT. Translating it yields CASSLIPGQDTNTEAFF.

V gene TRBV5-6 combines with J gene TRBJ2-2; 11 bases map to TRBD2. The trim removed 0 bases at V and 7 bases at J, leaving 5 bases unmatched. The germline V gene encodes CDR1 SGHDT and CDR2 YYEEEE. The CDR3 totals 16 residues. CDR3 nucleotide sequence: TGTGCCAGCAGCTTGGGACTAGCGGGAATGTTCGGGGAGCTGTTTTTT. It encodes CASSLGLAGMFGELFF.

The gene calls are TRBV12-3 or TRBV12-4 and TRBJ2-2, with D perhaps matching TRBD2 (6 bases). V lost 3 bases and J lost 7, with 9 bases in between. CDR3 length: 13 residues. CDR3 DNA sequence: TGTGCCAGCAGTTTTGGGGGGTTCGGGGAGCTGTTTTTT. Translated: CASSFGGFGELFF.

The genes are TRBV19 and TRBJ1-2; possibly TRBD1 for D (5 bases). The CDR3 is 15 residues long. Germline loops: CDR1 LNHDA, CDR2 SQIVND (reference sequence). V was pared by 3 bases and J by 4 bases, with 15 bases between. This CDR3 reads CASSISAGLGYGYTF. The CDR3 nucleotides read TGTGCCAGTAGTATTTCTGCGGGGCTGGGCTATGGCTACACCTTC.

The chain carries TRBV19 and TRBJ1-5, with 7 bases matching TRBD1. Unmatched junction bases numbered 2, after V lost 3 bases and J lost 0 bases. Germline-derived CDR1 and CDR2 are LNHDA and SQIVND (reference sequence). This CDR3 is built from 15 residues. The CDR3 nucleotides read TGTGCCAGTAGTATGGGACAGTATAGCAATCAGCCCCAGCATTTT. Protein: CASSMGQYSNQPQHF.

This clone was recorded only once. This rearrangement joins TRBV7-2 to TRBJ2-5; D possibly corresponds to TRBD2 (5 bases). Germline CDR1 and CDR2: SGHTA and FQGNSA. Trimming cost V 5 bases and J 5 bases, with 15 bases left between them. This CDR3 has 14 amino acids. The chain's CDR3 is CASSAFGRGETQYF. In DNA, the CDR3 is TGTGCCAGCAGCGCGTTCGGCCGCGGGGAGACCCAGTACTTC.

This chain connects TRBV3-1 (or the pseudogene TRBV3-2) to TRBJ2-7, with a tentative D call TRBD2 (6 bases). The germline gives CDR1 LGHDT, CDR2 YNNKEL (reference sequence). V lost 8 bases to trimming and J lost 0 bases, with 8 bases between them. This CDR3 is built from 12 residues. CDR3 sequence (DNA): TGTGCCAGCGCGGGACCCTCCTACGAGCAGTACTTC. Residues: CASAGPSYEQYF.

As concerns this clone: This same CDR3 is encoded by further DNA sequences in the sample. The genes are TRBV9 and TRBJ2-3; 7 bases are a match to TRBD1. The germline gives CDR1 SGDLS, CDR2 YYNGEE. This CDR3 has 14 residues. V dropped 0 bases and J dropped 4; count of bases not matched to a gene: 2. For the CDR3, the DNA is TGTGCCAGCAGCGTAGGTCAGGGGGCAGATACGCAGTATTTT. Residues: CASSVGQGADTQYF.

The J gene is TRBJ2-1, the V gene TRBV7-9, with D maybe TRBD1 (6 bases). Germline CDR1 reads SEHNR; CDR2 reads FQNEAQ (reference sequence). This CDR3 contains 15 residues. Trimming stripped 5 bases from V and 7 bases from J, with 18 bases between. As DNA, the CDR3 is TGTGCCAGCAGCCCATGGGCAACAGGGTTAAATGAGCAGTTCTTC. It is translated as CASSPWATGLNEQFF. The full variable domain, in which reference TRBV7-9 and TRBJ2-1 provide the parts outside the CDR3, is DTGVSQNPRHKITKRGQNVTFRCDPISEHNRLYWYRQTLGQGPEFLTYFQNEAQLEKSRLLSDRFSAERPKGSFSTLEIQRTEQGDSAMYLCASSPWATGLNEQFFGPGTRLTVL.

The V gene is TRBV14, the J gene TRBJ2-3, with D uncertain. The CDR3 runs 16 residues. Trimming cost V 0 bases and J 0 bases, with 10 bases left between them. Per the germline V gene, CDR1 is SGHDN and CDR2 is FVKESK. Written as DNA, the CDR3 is TGTGCCAGCAGCCAAGAATTGACTCGGAGCACAGATACGCAGTATTTT. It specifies CASSQELTRSTDTQYF.

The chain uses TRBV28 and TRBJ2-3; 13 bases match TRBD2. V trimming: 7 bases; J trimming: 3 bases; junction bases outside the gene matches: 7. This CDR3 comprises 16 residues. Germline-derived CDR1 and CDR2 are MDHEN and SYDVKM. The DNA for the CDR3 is TGTGCCAGCATTGGACTAGCGGGAGCTCAGACAGATACGCAGTATTTT. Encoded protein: CASIGLAGAQTDTQYF.

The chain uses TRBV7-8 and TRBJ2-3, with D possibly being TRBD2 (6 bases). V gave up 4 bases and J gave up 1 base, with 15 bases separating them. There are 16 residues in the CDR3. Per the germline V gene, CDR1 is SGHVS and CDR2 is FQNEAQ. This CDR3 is CASSSLLAGGTDTQYF. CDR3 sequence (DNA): TGTGCCAGCAGCTCCTTACTAGCTGGGGGCACAGATACGCAGTATTTT. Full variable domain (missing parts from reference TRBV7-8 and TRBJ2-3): GAGVSQSPRYKVAKRGQDVALRCDPISGHVSLFWYQQALGQGPEFLTYFQNEAQLDKSGLPSDRFFAERPEGSVSTLKIQRTQQEDSAVYLCASSSLLAGGTDTQYFGPGTRLTVL.

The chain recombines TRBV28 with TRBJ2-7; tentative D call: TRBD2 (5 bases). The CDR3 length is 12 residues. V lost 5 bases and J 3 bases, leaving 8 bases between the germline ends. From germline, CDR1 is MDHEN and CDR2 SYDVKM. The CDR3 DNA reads TGTGCCAGCAGTAAGAGCGGCTACGAGCAGTACTTC. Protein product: CASSKSGYEQYF.

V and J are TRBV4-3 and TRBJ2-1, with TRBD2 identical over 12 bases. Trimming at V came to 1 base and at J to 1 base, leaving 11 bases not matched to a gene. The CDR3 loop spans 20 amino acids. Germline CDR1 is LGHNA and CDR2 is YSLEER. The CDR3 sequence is CASSQGTSGEWGWSYNEQFF. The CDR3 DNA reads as TGCGCCAGCAGCCAAGGGACTAGCGGGGAGTGGGGTTGGTCCTACAATGAGCAGTTCTTC.

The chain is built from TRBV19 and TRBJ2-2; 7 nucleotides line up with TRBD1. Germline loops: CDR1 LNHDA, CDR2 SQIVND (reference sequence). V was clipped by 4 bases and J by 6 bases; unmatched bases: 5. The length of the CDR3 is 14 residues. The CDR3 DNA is TGTGCCAGTAGTAAGGGGGCCGGGGCCGGGGAGCTGTTTTTT. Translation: CASSKGAGAGELFF.